This entry lists 3 T cell receptor beta chains sequenced from one sample in a study of vaccination effects on CD4 cells after COVID-19. Their specific antigens are unknown. Sequenced by immunoSEQ multiplex PCR; TCRdb stores in-frame clones only, minus some. In the table there are about 65,000 clones, about 72% of which are singletons. Antigen-specific CD4+ T cells were first expanded with viral peptide pools by the ViraFEST assay and only then sequenced. Cultured cells yielded isolated CD4+ T cells after approximately nine days. All vaccine recipients tested negative for nucleocapsid antibodies and had never contracted SARS-CoV-2 infection. This specimen consisted of CD4+ T cells from PBMCs cultured with HCoV-NL63 spike peptides, obtained before COVID-19 vaccination. The receptors originated from a human donor who received a COVID-19 vaccine.

Here the CDR3 reads CASSLEGRGETQYF. CDR3 coding DNA: TGCGCCAGCAGCTTGGAAGGGAGAGGAGAGACCCAGTACTTC. V gene TRBV5-1 combines with J gene TRBJ2-5, with D perhaps matching TRBD2 (5 bases). CDR3 length equals 14 residues. V gave up 0 bases and J gave up 4 bases, with 10 bases separating them. Germline CDR1 reads SGHRS; CDR2 reads YFSETQ.

The V call is TRBV7-2, the J call TRBJ1-1; unclear D gene. V lost 4 bases and J 1 base, leaving 16 bases between the germline ends. Germline V CDR1 and CDR2: SGHTA, FQGNSA. The length of the CDR3 is 16 residues. In DNA form, the CDR3 reads TGTGCCAGCAGCTCCCAGTCGACACGGGGGAACACTGAAGCTTTCTTT. As protein: CASSSQSTRGNTEAFF.

The chain links TRBV5-6 to TRBJ1-2; D uncertain. This CDR3 is 15 amino acids long. Per the germline V gene, CDR1 is SGHDT and CDR2 is YYEEEE. V was pared by 0 bases and J by 3 bases, with 12 bases between. CDR3 sequence reads: CASSLANKGHYGYTF. Here the CDR3 DNA reads TGTGCCAGCAGCTTGGCGAACAAGGGCCACTATGGCTACACCTTC.